One sample yielded the 5 T cell receptor beta chains listed below, sequenced in a study of Graves' ophthalmopathy and Graves' hyperthyroidism. RNA transcripts were the template, and TCR beta CDR3 regions were amplified from them. First-round RT-PCR employed HTBI primers, with a second-round multiplex PCR after it. TCRdb reprocessed the multiplex PCR reads via MiXCR and lists one record per CDR3 protein. The sample has approximately 700,000 distinct CDR3 sequences, 35% to 50% seen once. The sequenced sample was peripheral blood. These receptor sequences come from an adult man with Graves' ophthalmopathy.

The table lists this clonotype with a count of one. The rearrangement links TRBV7-9 to TRBJ1-6; 8 nucleotides match TRBD1. The trim removed 5 bases at V and 0 bases at J, leaving 12 bases unmatched. The CDR3 covers 19 residues. Germline CDR1 SEHNR, CDR2 FQNEAQ (reference sequence). The CDR3 region is CASSPWTGFGSSYNSPLHF. CDR3 DNA: TGTGCCAGCAGCCCCTGGACAGGGTTTGGAAGCTCCTATAATTCACCCCTCCACTTT.

This rearrangement joins TRBV2 to TRBJ2-5; 15 nucleotides align to TRBD2. The CDR3 has 18 amino acids. Trimming at V came to 7 bases and at J to 5 bases, leaving 14 bases not matched to a gene. Germline V lookup: CDR1 SNHLY, CDR2 FYNNEI. The CDR3 reads CASTLTRTSGGAVETQYF. CDR3 sequence (DNA): TGTGCCAGCACCCTCACGCGGACTAGCGGGGGGGCGGTCGAGACCCAGTACTTC.

A remark on this clonotype: The junction differs from germline at one of its ends, possibly a read error. V is TRBV25-1 and J is TRBJ1-1, with D tentatively TRBD1 (6 bases). The CDR3 is 15 amino acids. Germline V gives CDR1 MGHDK, CDR2 SYGVNS. The CDR3 loop is CACSAREQGNTEAFF. CDR3 bases: TGTGCCTGCAGTGCTCGAGAACAGGGTAACACTGAAGCTTTCTTT. Full variable domain (missing parts from reference TRBV25-1 and TRBJ1-1): EADIYQTPRYLVIGTGKKITLECSQTMGHDKMYWYQQDPGMELHLIHYSYGVNSTEKGDLSSESTVSRIRTEHFPLTLESARPSHTSQYLCACSAREQGNTEAFFGQGTRLTVV.

The chain combines TRBV2 with TRBJ1-4; no firm D call. Germline CDR1 is SNHLY and CDR2 is FYNNEI. The germline V and J ends were trimmed by 6 bases and 6 bases, with 17 bases remaining between them. The CDR3 has 15 amino acids. CDR3 in DNA: TGTGCCAGCAGCGACCGACGGGGAATCGATGAAAAACTGTTTTTT. Encoded protein: CASSDRRGIDEKLFF.

The chain links TRBV5-1 to TRBJ2-7; 15 nucleotides match TRBD2. This CDR3 comprises 17 residues. Germline loops: CDR1 SGHRS, CDR2 YFSETQ. Unmatched junction bases numbered 7, after V lost 0 bases and J lost 6 bases. The DNA for the CDR3 is TGCGCCAGCAGCTTGGAAGGGACTAGCGGGGGGATTGGCGAGCAGTACTTC. Translated: CASSLEGTSGGIGEQYF.